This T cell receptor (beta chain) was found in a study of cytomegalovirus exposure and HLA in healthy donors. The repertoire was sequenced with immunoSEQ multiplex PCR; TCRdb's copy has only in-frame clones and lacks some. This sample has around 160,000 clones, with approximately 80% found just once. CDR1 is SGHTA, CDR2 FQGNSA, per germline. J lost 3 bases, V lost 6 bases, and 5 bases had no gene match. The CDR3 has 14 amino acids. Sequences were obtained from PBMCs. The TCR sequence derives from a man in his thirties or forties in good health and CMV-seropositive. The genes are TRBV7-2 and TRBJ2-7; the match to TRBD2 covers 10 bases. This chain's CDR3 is CASSSGGTFYEQYF. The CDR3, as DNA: TGTGCCAGCAGTAGCGGGGGGACTTTCTACGAGCAGTACTTC.